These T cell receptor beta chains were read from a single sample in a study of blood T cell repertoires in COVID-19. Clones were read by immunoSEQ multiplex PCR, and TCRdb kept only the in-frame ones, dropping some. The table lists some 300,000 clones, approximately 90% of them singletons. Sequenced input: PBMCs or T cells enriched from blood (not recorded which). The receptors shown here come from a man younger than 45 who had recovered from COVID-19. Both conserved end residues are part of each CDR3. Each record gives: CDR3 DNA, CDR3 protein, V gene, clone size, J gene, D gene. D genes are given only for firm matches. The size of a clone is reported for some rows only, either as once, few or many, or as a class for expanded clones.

cdr3_nt: TGTGCCAGCAGCTTAGGGGGGGACTTTGTTACCGGCTACACCTTC; cdr3_aa: CASSLGGDFVTGYTF; v_call: TRBV7-9; clone_size: .; j_call: TRBJ1-2; d_call: .
cdr3_nt: TGCGCCAGCAGCTTGGTCTCTGGACAGGGTTCAGATACGCAGTATTTT; cdr3_aa: CASSLVSGQGSDTQYF; v_call: TRBV5-1; clone_size: .; j_call: TRBJ2-3; d_call: TRBD1
cdr3_nt: TGTGCCAGCTCCGAGGGGGGGCGAGGCAATGGCTACACCTTC; cdr3_aa: CASSEGGRGNGYTF; v_call: TRBV18; clone_size: .; j_call: TRBJ1-2; d_call: .
cdr3_nt: TGTGCCAGTAGTATTCGAGGAGGAATCCGGGGCTACACCTTC; cdr3_aa: CASSIRGGIRGYTF; v_call: TRBV19; clone_size: .; j_call: TRBJ1-2; d_call: .
cdr3_nt: TGTGCCAGCAGCTCTCCGGGACTGAGATACGAGCAGTACTTC; cdr3_aa: CASSSPGLRYEQYF; v_call: TRBV7-9; clone_size: .; j_call: TRBJ2-7; d_call: .
cdr3_nt: TGCGCCAGCAGTGAGTCTGGGGGCCGTACTGAAGCTTTCTTT; cdr3_aa: CASSESGGRTEAFF; v_call: TRBV10-1; clone_size: .; j_call: TRBJ1-1; d_call: .
cdr3_nt: TGTGCCAGCAGCCCGAACACAGGGGGAGGTGAAAAACTGTTTTTT; cdr3_aa: CASSPNTGGGEKLFF; v_call: TRBV7-9; clone_size: .; j_call: TRBJ1-4; d_call: TRBD1
cdr3_nt: TGTGCCAGCAGTTACGACGGAGTAGCGCCTTCCTACGAGCAGTACTTC; cdr3_aa: CASSYDGVAPSYEQYF; v_call: TRBV6-5; clone_size: few; j_call: TRBJ2-7; d_call: .
cdr3_nt: TGTGCCAGCAGCTTAGCCTCTCCCCTAGCGGAGGGGACCGGGGAGCTGTTTTTT; cdr3_aa: CASSLASPLAEGTGELFF; v_call: TRBV7-6; clone_size: .; j_call: TRBJ2-2; d_call: TRBD2
cdr3_nt: TGTGCCTGGACCCAAGAGAGCTCACCCCTCCACTTT; cdr3_aa: CAWTQESSPLHF; v_call: TRBV30; clone_size: .; j_call: TRBJ1-6; d_call: .
cdr3_nt: TGTGCCAGCTCACCTGCGAGTAGTACAGATACGCAGTATTTT; cdr3_aa: CASSPASSTDTQYF; v_call: TRBV18; clone_size: .; j_call: TRBJ2-3; d_call: .
cdr3_nt: TGCGCCAGCAGCGTTCAGACAGGGGGAAGAGATACGCAGTATTTT; cdr3_aa: CASSVQTGGRDTQYF; v_call: TRBV5-1; clone_size: once; j_call: TRBJ2-3; d_call: TRBD1
cdr3_nt: TGTGCCAGCAGCCAAGAGGGGTCTGGGCGGGGGTCCTACAATGAGCAGTTCTTC; cdr3_aa: CASSQEGSGRGSYNEQFF; v_call: TRBV3-1/TRBV3-2; clone_size: .; j_call: TRBJ2-1; d_call: TRBD2
cdr3_nt: TGTGCCAGTAGTACGTACAGCTACTCCTACGAGCAGTACTTC; cdr3_aa: CASSTYSYSYEQYF; v_call: TRBV19; clone_size: .; j_call: TRBJ2-7; d_call: .
cdr3_nt: TGTGCCAGCACCGTAACAGGGGGGGAGACCCAGTACTTC; cdr3_aa: CASTVTGGETQYF; v_call: TRBV11-3; clone_size: .; j_call: TRBJ2-5; d_call: TRBD1
cdr3_nt: TGTGCCAGCAGTCCAGGACAGAATTATGGCTACACCTTC; cdr3_aa: CASSPGQNYGYTF; v_call: TRBV6-6; clone_size: .; j_call: TRBJ1-2; d_call: .
cdr3_nt: TGTGCCAGCAGTCCTGGTGGTGACACCTTAGTCTCCTATGGCTACACCTTC; cdr3_aa: CASSPGGDTLVSYGYTF; v_call: TRBV27; clone_size: few; j_call: TRBJ1-2; d_call: .
cdr3_nt: TGCGCCAGCAGCTCCTACACAGATACGCAGTATTTT; cdr3_aa: CASSSYTDTQYF; v_call: TRBV5-1; clone_size: once; j_call: TRBJ2-3; d_call: .
cdr3_nt: TGTGCCAGCGGGGGACAGGGGGCCTACGAGCAGTACTTC; cdr3_aa: CASGGQGAYEQYF; v_call: TRBV27; clone_size: .; j_call: TRBJ2-7; d_call: TRBD1
cdr3_nt: TGTGCCAGCAGTGAATTAGGGGGATTAGGACCGAACACCGGGGAGCTGTTTTTT; cdr3_aa: CASSELGGLGPNTGELFF; v_call: TRBV25-1; clone_size: .; j_call: TRBJ2-2; d_call: .
cdr3_nt: TGTGCCAGCTCCTACGGTGCCCCCGGGAGCTCTGGAAACACCATATATTTT; cdr3_aa: CASSYGAPGSSGNTIYF; v_call: TRBV18; clone_size: .; j_call: TRBJ1-3; d_call: .
cdr3_nt: TGCGCCAGCAGCCAAGGTATAGCGGGAGTGGTAGAGACCCAGTACTTC; cdr3_aa: CASSQGIAGVVETQYF; v_call: TRBV4-1; clone_size: few; j_call: TRBJ2-5; d_call: TRBD2
cdr3_nt: TGTGCCAGTAGAACCCGGGGGGCGCCGAGCAATCAGCCCCAGCATTTT; cdr3_aa: CASRTRGAPSNQPQHF; v_call: TRBV19; clone_size: .; j_call: TRBJ1-5; d_call: .
cdr3_nt: TGTGCCAGCGGAAGAGGGGCGGGAGTTCGTGATACGCAGTATTTT; cdr3_aa: CASGRGAGVRDTQYF; v_call: TRBV6-5; clone_size: .; j_call: TRBJ2-3; d_call: TRBD2
cdr3_nt: TGTGCCAGCAGTTTAAGGAGGGTGGGGTACGAGCAGTACTTC; cdr3_aa: CASSLRRVGYEQYF; v_call: TRBV27; clone_size: few; j_call: TRBJ2-7; d_call: .
cdr3_nt: TGTGCCAGCAGACAGGGGAACACTGAAGCTTTCTTT; cdr3_aa: CASRQGNTEAFF; v_call: TRBV5-4; clone_size: .; j_call: TRBJ1-1; d_call: .
cdr3_nt: TGTGCCACCAGTGACGCAGTGGCGGACAGGGGCTCGTACTTC; cdr3_aa: CATSDAVADRGSYF; v_call: TRBV24-1; clone_size: few; j_call: TRBJ2-5; d_call: TRBD1
cdr3_nt: TGTGCCAGTAAGACTACAGCCACTAATCAGCCCCAGCATTTT; cdr3_aa: CASKTTATNQPQHF; v_call: TRBV19; clone_size: .; j_call: TRBJ1-5; d_call: .
cdr3_nt: TGTGCCAGCAGTGTGGGGGGGGCTAGCACAGATACGCAGTATTTT; cdr3_aa: CASSVGGASTDTQYF; v_call: TRBV2; clone_size: .; j_call: TRBJ2-3; d_call: .
cdr3_nt: TGTGCCAGCAGTTCCCCGGGTAAGGGGTGGGCTGAAGCTTTCTTT; cdr3_aa: CASSSPGKGWAEAFF; v_call: TRBV6-5; clone_size: .; j_call: TRBJ1-1; d_call: .
cdr3_nt: TGCGCCAGCAGCGGGACAGGGGGAAAAGAGACCCAGTACTTC; cdr3_aa: CASSGTGGKETQYF; v_call: TRBV5-1; clone_size: .; j_call: TRBJ2-5; d_call: TRBD1
cdr3_nt: TGTGCCAGCAGCTTGTCGGCTAGCGGGACCTACAATGAGCAGTTCTTC; cdr3_aa: CASSLSASGTYNEQFF; v_call: TRBV5-4; clone_size: .; j_call: TRBJ2-1; d_call: TRBD2
cdr3_nt: TGTACCAGCAGCTTGCGGCTAGCGGCCAATGAGCAGTTCTTC; cdr3_aa: CTSSLRLAANEQFF; v_call: TRBV5-5; clone_size: .; j_call: TRBJ2-1; d_call: TRBD2
cdr3_nt: TGCGCCAGCAGTGAGTGGGAGACGAATTCACCCCTCCACTTT; cdr3_aa: CASSEWETNSPLHF; v_call: TRBV10-2; clone_size: once; j_call: TRBJ1-6; d_call: .
cdr3_nt: TGTGCCAGCTCGGCGGGACAGGGGGTATGGTACGAGCAGTACTTC; cdr3_aa: CASSAGQGVWYEQYF; v_call: TRBV18; clone_size: few; j_call: TRBJ2-7; d_call: TRBD1
cdr3_nt: TGCAGCGGACAGGTGTCGAACACTGAAGCTTTCTTT; cdr3_aa: CSGQVSNTEAFF; v_call: TRBV29-1; clone_size: .; j_call: TRBJ1-1; d_call: .
cdr3_nt: TGTGCCTGGGGACAGGGTACCTACGAGCAGTACTTC; cdr3_aa: CAWGQGTYEQYF; v_call: TRBV30; clone_size: .; j_call: TRBJ2-7; d_call: TRBD1
cdr3_nt: TGTGCCAGCAGGGCACTAGAAACCTACGAGCAGTACTTC; cdr3_aa: CASRALETYEQYF; v_call: TRBV6-5; clone_size: .; j_call: TRBJ2-7; d_call: .
cdr3_nt: TGTGCCAGCAGCACCTACGGGGAGCTGTTTTTT; cdr3_aa: CASSTYGELFF; v_call: TRBV3-1/TRBV3-2; clone_size: .; j_call: TRBJ2-2; d_call: .
cdr3_nt: TGTGCCAGCAGCTCGTCAGGGGGTTGGACTGAAGCTTTCTTT; cdr3_aa: CASSSSGGWTEAFF; v_call: TRBV7-2; clone_size: .; j_call: TRBJ1-1; d_call: TRBD1
cdr3_nt: TGTGCCAGTAGTACCTCGGGACTAGCGGGAGGAGGAGATACGCAGTATTTT; cdr3_aa: CASSTSGLAGGGDTQYF; v_call: TRBV19; clone_size: .; j_call: TRBJ2-3; d_call: TRBD2
cdr3_nt: TGTGCCAGCAGTTACAGGAACACCGGGGAGCTGTTTTTT; cdr3_aa: CASSYRNTGELFF; v_call: TRBV27; clone_size: .; j_call: TRBJ2-2; d_call: .
cdr3_nt: TGTGCCAGCAGCCACGACTACTCACTATACGAGCAGTACTTC; cdr3_aa: CASSHDYSLYEQYF; v_call: TRBV14; clone_size: .; j_call: TRBJ2-7; d_call: .
cdr3_nt: TGTGCCAGCTCACCCACGCCGACAGAGAAGGCTGAAGCTTTCTTT; cdr3_aa: CASSPTPTEKAEAFF; v_call: TRBV18; clone_size: .; j_call: TRBJ1-1; d_call: .
cdr3_nt: TGTGCCAGCAGCTTGTCGGGTAGGCTAGAGACCCAGTACTTC; cdr3_aa: CASSLSGRLETQYF; v_call: TRBV5-4; clone_size: once; j_call: TRBJ2-5; d_call: .
cdr3_nt: TGCGCCAGCAGCTTGGCGGGGACAGTGTCTACCGAGCAGTACTTC; cdr3_aa: CASSLAGTVSTEQYF; v_call: TRBV5-1; clone_size: once; j_call: TRBJ2-7; d_call: TRBD1
cdr3_nt: TGCGCCAGCAGCGTAGGGGTGCTAGAGTCAACAGATACGCAGTATTTT; cdr3_aa: CASSVGVLESTDTQYF; v_call: TRBV5-1; clone_size: .; j_call: TRBJ2-3; d_call: .
cdr3_nt: TGTGCCAGCAGCGGGGACAGCTACGAGCAGTACTTC; cdr3_aa: CASSGDSYEQYF; v_call: TRBV9; clone_size: .; j_call: TRBJ2-7; d_call: TRBD1
cdr3_nt: TGTGCCAGCAGCTCCCCCCCGGGGGACAGGCCATTCCAAGAGACCCAGTACTTC; cdr3_aa: CASSSPPGDRPFQETQYF; v_call: TRBV7-9; clone_size: .; j_call: TRBJ2-5; d_call: TRBD1
cdr3_nt: TGTGCCAGTAGTCCCGAGTACTATAATTCACCCCTCCACTTT; cdr3_aa: CASSPEYYNSPLHF; v_call: TRBV19; clone_size: .; j_call: TRBJ1-6; d_call: .
cdr3_nt: TGTGCCAGCAGCGCCACTGGGCTGACTGTCCCAGGGGAGACCCAGTACTTC; cdr3_aa: CASSATGLTVPGETQYF; v_call: TRBV7-8; clone_size: .; j_call: TRBJ2-5; d_call: .
cdr3_nt: TGTGCCAGTAGTCGACAGGGGGCCGCGAACACCGGGGAGCTGTTTTTT; cdr3_aa: CASSRQGAANTGELFF; v_call: TRBV19; clone_size: .; j_call: TRBJ2-2; d_call: TRBD1
cdr3_nt: TGTGCCACCAGTGTCCCGGATCGGGACAGCAGAACCCATGGGGCCAACGTCCTGACTTTC; cdr3_aa: CATSVPDRDSRTHGANVLTF; v_call: TRBV24-1; clone_size: .; j_call: TRBJ2-6; d_call: TRBD1
cdr3_nt: TGTGCCAGCAGCTTAGGACTAGCGGGTGCGACAGATACGCAGTATTTT; cdr3_aa: CASSLGLAGATDTQYF; v_call: TRBV7-9; clone_size: .; j_call: TRBJ2-3; d_call: TRBD2
cdr3_nt: TGTGCCAGCAGCCGTAGCGGGGGCACCGGAGATACGCAGTATTTT; cdr3_aa: CASSRSGGTGDTQYF; v_call: TRBV11-2; clone_size: few; j_call: TRBJ2-3; d_call: TRBD2
cdr3_nt: TGTGCCAGCTCACCTGCGGTGGGGCAGAGCTCCTACGAGCAGTACTTC; cdr3_aa: CASSPAVGQSSYEQYF; v_call: TRBV18; clone_size: .; j_call: TRBJ2-7; d_call: .
cdr3_nt: TGTGCCAGCTCCCCCATCGATCAGGGTAGAGGTGAAAAACTGTTTTTT; cdr3_aa: CASSPIDQGRGEKLFF; v_call: TRBV18; clone_size: .; j_call: TRBJ1-4; d_call: .
cdr3_nt: TGCGCCAGCAGCTTTTTACGGCGGGAGACCCCCGGGAGACCCCACGAGCAGTACTTC; cdr3_aa: CASSFLRRETPGRPHEQYF; v_call: TRBV10-2; clone_size: .; j_call: TRBJ2-7; d_call: TRBD2
cdr3_nt: TGCAGCGCCGTCCGGACTAGCGGCACAGATACGCAGTATTTT; cdr3_aa: CSAVRTSGTDTQYF; v_call: TRBV29-1; clone_size: once; j_call: TRBJ2-3; d_call: TRBD2